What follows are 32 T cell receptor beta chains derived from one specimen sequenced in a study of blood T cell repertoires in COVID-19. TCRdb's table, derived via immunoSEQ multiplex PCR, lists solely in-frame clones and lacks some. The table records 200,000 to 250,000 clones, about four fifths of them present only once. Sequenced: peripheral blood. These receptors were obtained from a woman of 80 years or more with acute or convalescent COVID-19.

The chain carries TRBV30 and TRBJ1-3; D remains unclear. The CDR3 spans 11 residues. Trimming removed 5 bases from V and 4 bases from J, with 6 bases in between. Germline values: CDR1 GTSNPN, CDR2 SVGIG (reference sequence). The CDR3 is CAWVRGNTIYF. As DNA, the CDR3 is TGTGCCTGGGTGCGGGGAAACACCATATATTTT.

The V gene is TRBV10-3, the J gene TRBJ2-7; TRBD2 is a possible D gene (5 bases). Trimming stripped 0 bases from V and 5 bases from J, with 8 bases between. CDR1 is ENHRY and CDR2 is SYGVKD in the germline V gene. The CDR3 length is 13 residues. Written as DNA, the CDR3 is TGTGCCATCAGTGAGTCGAAGGGAGACGAGCAGTACTTC. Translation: CAISESKGDEQYF.

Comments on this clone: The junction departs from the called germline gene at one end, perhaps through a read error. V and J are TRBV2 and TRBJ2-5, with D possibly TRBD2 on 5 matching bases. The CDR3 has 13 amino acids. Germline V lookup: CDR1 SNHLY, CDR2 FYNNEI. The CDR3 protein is CASRGLEQEAQYF. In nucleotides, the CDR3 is TGTGCCAGCAGAGGACTGGAACAAGAGGCCCAGTACTTC.

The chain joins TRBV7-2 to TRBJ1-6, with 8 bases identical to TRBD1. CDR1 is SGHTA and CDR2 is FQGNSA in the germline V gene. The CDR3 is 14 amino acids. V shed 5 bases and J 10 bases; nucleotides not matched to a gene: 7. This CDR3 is CASSTDRARSPLHF. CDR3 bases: TGTGCCAGCAGCACGGACAGGGCGCGATCACCCCTCCACTTT.

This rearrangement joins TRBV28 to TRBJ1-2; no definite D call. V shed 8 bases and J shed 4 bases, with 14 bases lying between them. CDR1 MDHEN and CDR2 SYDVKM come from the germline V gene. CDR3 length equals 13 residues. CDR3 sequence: CASGTIRTYGYTF. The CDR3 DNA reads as TGTGCCAGCGGAACTATTCGTACCTATGGCTACACCTTC.

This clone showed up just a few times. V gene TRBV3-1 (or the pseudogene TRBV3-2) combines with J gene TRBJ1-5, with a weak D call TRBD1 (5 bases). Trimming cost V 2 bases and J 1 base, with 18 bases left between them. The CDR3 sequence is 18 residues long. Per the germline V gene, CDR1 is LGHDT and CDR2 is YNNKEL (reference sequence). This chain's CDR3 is CASSQSGGGPRSNQPQHF. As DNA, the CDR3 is TGTGCCAGCAGCCAATCCGGGGGGGGTCCTAGGAGCAATCAGCCCCAGCATTTT.

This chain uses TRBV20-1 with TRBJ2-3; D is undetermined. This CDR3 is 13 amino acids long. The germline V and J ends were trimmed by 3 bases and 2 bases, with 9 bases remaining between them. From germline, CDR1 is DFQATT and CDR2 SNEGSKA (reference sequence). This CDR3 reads CSASAPHTDTQYF. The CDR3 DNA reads TGCAGTGCTAGTGCCCCCCACACAGATACGCAGTATTTT.

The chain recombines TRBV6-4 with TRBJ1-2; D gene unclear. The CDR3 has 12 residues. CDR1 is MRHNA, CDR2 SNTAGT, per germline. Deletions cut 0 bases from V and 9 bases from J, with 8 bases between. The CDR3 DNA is TGTGCCAGCAGTGACTCGAAGGAGTGCTACACCTTC. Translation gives CASSDSKECYTF.

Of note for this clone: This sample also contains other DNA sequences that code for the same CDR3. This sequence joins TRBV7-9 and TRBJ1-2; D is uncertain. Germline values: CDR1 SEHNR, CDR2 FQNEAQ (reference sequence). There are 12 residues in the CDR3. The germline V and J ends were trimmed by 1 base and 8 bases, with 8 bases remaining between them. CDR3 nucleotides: TGTGCCAGCAGCTTAGGAGCTGAAGGCTACACCTTC. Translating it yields CASSLGAEGYTF.

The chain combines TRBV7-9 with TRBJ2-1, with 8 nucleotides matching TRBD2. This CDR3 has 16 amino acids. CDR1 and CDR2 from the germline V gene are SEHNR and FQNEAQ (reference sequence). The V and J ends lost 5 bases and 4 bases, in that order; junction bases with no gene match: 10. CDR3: CASSPRGGALYNEQFF. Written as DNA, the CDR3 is TGTGCCAGCAGCCCCCGGGGGGGGGCCTTGTACAATGAGCAGTTCTTC.

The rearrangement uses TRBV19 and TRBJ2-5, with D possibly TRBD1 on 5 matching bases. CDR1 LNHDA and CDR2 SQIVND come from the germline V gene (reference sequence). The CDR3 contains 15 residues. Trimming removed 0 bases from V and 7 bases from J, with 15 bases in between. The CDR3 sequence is CASSIDTASRGTQYF. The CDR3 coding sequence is TGTGCCAGTAGTATAGATACAGCTAGTAGGGGGACCCAGTACTTC.

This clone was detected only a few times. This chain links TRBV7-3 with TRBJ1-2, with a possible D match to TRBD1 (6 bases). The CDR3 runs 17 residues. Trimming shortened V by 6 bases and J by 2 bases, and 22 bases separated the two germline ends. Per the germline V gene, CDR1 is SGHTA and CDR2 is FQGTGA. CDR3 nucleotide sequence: TGTGCCAGCAGTAGCTTAGTTTTCGGCGACAGGAACTATGGCTACACCTTC. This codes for CASSSLVFGDRNYGYTF.

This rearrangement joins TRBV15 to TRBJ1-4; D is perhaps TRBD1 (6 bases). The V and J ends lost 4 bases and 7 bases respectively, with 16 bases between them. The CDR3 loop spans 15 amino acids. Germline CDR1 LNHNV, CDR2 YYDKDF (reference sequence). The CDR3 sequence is CATSNQGLFGEKLFF. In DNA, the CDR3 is TGTGCCACCAGCAATCAGGGGCTGTTTGGTGAAAAACTGTTTTTT. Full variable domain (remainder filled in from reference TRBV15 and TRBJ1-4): DAMVIQNPRYQVTQFGKPVTLSCSQTLNHNVMYWYQQKSSQAPKLLFHYYDKDFNNEADTPDNFQSRRPNTSFCFLDIRSPGLGDTAMYLCATSNQGLFGEKLFFGSGTQLSVL.

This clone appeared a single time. The CDR3 region has the DNA TGTGCCAGCAGCTTGGTACGGGGGGCCGAGCAGTACTTC. Residues: CASSLVRGAEQYF. The chain uses TRBV5-6 and TRBJ2-7, with D perhaps TRBD2 (7 bases). Germline V CDR1 and CDR2: SGHDT, YYEEEE. The CDR3 runs 13 residues. V was clipped by 0 bases and J by 6 bases, with 10 bases between them.

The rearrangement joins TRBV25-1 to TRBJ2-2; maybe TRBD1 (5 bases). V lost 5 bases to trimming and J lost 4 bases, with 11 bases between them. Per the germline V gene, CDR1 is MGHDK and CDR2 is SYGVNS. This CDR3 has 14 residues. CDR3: CASSPPRGTGELFF. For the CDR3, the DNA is TGTGCCAGCAGTCCCCCTAGGGGCACCGGGGAGCTGTTTTTT.

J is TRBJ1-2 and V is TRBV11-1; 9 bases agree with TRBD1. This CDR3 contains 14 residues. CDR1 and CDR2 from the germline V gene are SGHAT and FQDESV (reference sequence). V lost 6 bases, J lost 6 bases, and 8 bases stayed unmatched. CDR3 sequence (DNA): TGTGCCAGCAGAACCGGGACAGGGAATGATGGCTACACCTTC. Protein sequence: CASRTGTGNDGYTF.

The CDR3 spells CASSELGDSGNTIYF. In DNA form, the CDR3 reads TGTGCCAGCAGTGAATTGGGAGACTCTGGAAACACCATATATTTT. The V gene is TRBV6-1, the J gene TRBJ1-3; D remains unclear. Trimming took off 2 bases at V and 0 bases at J, with 8 bases between the two ends. The CDR3 runs 15 residues. The germline V gene encodes CDR1 MNHNS and CDR2 SASEGT.

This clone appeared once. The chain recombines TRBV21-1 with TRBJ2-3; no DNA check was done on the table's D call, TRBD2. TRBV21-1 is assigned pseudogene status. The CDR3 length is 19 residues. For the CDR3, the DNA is TGTGCCAGCAGCATCCCCTTCCTGAGCGGGGGGCCATTCCCAGATACGCAGTATTTT. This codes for CASSIPFLSGGPFPDTQYF.

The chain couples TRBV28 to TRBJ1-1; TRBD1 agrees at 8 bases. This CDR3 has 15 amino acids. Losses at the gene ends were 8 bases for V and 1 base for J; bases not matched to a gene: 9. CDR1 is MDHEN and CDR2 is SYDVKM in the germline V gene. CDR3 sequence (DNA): TGTGCCAGCCCAAGCACCGGGACAGGGAACACTGAAGCTTTCTTT. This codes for CASPSTGTGNTEAFF.

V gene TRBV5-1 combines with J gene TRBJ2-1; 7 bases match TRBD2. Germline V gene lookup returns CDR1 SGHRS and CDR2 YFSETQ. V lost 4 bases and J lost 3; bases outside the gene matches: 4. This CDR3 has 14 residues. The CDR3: CASSRGDGYNEQFF. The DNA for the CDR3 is TGCGCCAGCAGCCGGGGGGATGGCTACAATGAGCAGTTCTTC.

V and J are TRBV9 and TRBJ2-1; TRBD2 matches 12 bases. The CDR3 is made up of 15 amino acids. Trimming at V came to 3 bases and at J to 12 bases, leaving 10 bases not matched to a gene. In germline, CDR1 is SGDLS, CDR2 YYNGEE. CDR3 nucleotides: TGTGCCAGCAGCGCGACTAGCGGGGGCCTTTCGGGGCAGTTCTTC. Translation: CASSATSGGLSGQFF.

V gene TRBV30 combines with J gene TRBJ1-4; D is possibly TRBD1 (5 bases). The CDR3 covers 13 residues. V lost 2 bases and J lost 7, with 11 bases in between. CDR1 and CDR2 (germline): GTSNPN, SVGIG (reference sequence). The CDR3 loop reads CAWSPQGGEKLFF. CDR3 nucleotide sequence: TGTGCCTGGAGTCCCCAGGGAGGTGAAAAACTGTTTTTT. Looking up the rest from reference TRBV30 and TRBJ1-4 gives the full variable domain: SQTIHQWPATLVQPVGSPLSLECTVEGTSNPNLYWYRQAAGRGLQLLFYSVGIGQISSEVPQNLSASRPQDRQFILSSKKLLLSDSGFYLCAWSPQGGEKLFFGSGTQLSVL.

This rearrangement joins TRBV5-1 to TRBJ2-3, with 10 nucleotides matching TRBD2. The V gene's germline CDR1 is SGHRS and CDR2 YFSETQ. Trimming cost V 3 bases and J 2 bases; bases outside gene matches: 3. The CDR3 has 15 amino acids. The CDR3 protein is CASSSLAGFTDTQYF. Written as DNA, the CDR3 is TGCGCCAGCAGCTCACTAGCGGGATTCACAGATACGCAGTATTTT.

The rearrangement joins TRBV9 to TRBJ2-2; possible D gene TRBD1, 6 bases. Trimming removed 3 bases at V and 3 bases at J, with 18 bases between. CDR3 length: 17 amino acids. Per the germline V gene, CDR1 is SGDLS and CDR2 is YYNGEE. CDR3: CASSAQTGLRDTGELFF. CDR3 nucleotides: TGTGCCAGCAGCGCCCAAACAGGGTTAAGAGACACCGGGGAGCTGTTTTTT.

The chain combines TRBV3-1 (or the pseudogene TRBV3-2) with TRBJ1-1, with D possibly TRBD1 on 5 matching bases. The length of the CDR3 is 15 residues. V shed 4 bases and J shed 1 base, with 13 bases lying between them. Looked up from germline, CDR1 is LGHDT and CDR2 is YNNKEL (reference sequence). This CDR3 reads CASSPRVGGNTEAFF. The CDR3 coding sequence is TGTGCCAGCAGCCCCCGTGTGGGGGGGAACACTGAAGCTTTCTTT.

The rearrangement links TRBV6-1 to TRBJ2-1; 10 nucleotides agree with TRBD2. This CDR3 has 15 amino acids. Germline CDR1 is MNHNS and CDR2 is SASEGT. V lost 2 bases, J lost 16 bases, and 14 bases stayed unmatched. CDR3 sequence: CASSEQRVAGGPLFF. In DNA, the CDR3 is TGTGCCAGCAGTGAACAGAGGGTAGCGGGGGGCCCCCTTTTCTTC.

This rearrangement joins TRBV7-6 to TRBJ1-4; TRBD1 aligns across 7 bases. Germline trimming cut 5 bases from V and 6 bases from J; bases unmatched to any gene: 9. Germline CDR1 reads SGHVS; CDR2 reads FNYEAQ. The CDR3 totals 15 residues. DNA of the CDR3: TGTGCCAGCAGCCTTCCGACAGGGAAAGATGAAAAACTGTTTTTT. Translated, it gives CASSLPTGKDEKLFF.

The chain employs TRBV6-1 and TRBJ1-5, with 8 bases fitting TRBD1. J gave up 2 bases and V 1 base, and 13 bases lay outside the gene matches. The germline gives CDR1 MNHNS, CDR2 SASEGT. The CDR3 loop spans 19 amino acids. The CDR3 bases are TGTGCCAGCAGTGAAGTAGGGACAGGCTTTTCGACCGGCAATCAGCCCCAGCATTTT. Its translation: CASSEVGTGFSTGNQPQHF.

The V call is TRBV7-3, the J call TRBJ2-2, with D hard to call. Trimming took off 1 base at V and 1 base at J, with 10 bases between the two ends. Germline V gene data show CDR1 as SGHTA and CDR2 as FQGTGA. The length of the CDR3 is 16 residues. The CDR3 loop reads CASSLMAIGNTGELFF. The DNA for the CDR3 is TGTGCCAGCAGCTTAATGGCCATTGGGAACACCGGGGAGCTGTTTTTT.

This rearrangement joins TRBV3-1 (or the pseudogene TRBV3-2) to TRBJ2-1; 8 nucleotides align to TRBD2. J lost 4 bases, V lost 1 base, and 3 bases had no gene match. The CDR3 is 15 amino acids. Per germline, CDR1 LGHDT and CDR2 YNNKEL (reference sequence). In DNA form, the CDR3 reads TGTGCCAGCAGCCAAGCTACTAGCGGATACAATGAGCAGTTCTTC. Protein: CASSQATSGYNEQFF.

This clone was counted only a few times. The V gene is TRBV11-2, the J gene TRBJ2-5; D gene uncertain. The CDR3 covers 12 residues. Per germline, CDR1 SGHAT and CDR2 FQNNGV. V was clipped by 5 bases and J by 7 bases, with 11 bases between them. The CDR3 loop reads CASSVVERTQYF. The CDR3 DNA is TGTGCCAGCAGCGTCGTAGAGAGGACCCAGTACTTC.

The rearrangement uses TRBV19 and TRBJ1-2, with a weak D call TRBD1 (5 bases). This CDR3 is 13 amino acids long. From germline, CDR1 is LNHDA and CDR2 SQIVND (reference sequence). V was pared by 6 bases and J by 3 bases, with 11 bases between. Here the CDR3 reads CASRIPRDYGYTF. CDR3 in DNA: TGTGCCAGTAGAATCCCCAGGGACTATGGCTACACCTTC.